The rows below give T cell receptor beta chains drawn from one sample of a study of OX40 agonist ivuxolimab in advanced cancers. Clones were sequenced by immunoSEQ multiplex PCR, and TCRdb holds only the in-frame ones, with some missing. This sample carries 75,000 to 90,000 clones, approximately 89% of them seen once, and the ten largest clones take less than 2.5%. Sequencing used CD4+ or CD8+ T cells sorted from blood, obtained in a trial of the OX40 agonist ivuxolimab. The source is an adult with an advanced solid tumor such as melanoma, head and neck, liver or kidney cancer. CDR3s include the opening cysteine and the closing phenylalanine or tryptophan. A D gene is named only where the DNA matches it firmly. Rows may omit the clone size; those that give it use once, few, many or a size class.

D | size | J | V | DNA | CDR3
TRBD1 | . | TRBJ1-5 | TRBV25-1 | TGTGCCAGCATGGGACAGAATAATCAGCCCCAGCATTTT | CASMGQNNQPQHF
. | once | TRBJ2-3 | TRBV5-1 | TGCGCCAGCAGCTATACGGGGGAGCACACAGATACGCAGTATTTT | CASSYTGEHTDTQYF
. | . | TRBJ2-2 | TRBV4-2 | TGTGCCAGCAGCCCTTCTAGGTACACCGGGGAGCTGTTTTTT | CASSPSRYTGELFF
TRBD2 | . | TRBJ2-3 | TRBV28 | TGTGCCAGCAGTTCCCTGGAGCGGGGGGTCACAGATACGCAGTATTTT | CASSSLERGVTDTQYF
. | . | TRBJ2-3 | TRBV4-1 | TGCGCCAGCAGCCAAGAACCGCGAGGAGGGGCGGATACGCAGTATTTT | CASSQEPRGGADTQYF
. | . | TRBJ2-2 | TRBV5-4 | TGTGCCAGCAGCCTCCTACAGACTCCGGAGCTGTTTTTT | CASSLLQTPELFF
. | . | TRBJ1-4 | TRBV5-1 | TGCGCCAGCAGCCAGAACTCGGCAACTAATGAAAAACTGTTTTTT | CASSQNSATNEKLFF
. | . | TRBJ1-4 | TRBV2 | TGTGCCAGCATAAGCGGGCAGAGACGTGGGGATGAAAAACTGTTTTTT | CASISGQRRGDEKLFF
. | . | TRBJ1-5 | TRBV9 | TGTGCCAGCAGCTCCAGCGGAGGCCCGGGGCAGCCCCAGCATTTT | CASSSSGGPGQPQHF
. | . | TRBJ1-5 | TRBV7-2 | TGTGCCAGCAGCCCCTTAACCGGGAGCAATCAGCCCCAGCATTTT | CASSPLTGSNQPQHF
TRBD2 | . | TRBJ2-5 | TRBV9 | TGTGCCAGCAGCAAAGGCGGGGGGTACCAAGAGACCCAGTACTTC | CASSKGGGYQETQYF
TRBD1 | . | TRBJ2-3 | TRBV30 | TGTGCCTGGAGTCCGGGACAGGTGGGCACAGATACGCAGTATTTT | CAWSPGQVGTDTQYF
. | . | TRBJ2-7 | TRBV7-3 | TGTGCCAGCAGCTTCGAGGCCGCAAATCCCTACGAGCAGTACTTC | CASSFEAANPYEQYF
TRBD2 | . | TRBJ2-1 | TRBV7-3 | TGTGCCAGCAGCGTAGAAGTAGCGGGGGGGCACAATGAGCAGTTCTTC | CASSVEVAGGHNEQFF
. | . | TRBJ2-1 | TRBV29-1 | TGCAGCGTTGCCCCAAGGCCACCCTACAATGAGCAGTTCTTC | CSVAPRPPYNEQFF
TRBD2 | . | TRBJ2-7 | TRBV5-4 | TGTGCCAGCAGCAAAACGACTAGCTTTGCCGACGAGCAGTACTTC | CASSKTTSFADEQYF
TRBD1 | . | TRBJ1-2 | TRBV28 | TGTGCCAGCAGTTCGTCAGGGGGAGCTAACTATGGCTACACCTTC | CASSSSGGANYGYTF
. | . | TRBJ1-5 | TRBV28 | TGTGCCAGCAGTTTATCCACAGGATTGTATCAGCCCCAGCATTTT | CASSLSTGLYQPQHF
TRBD2 | . | TRBJ2-7 | TRBV4-3 | TGCGCCAGCAGCCAAGAATTGAGCGGGGGGCCCGAGCAGTACTTC | CASSQELSGGPEQYF
TRBD1 | . | TRBJ2-2 | TRBV5-6 | TGTGCCAGCAGCTTGTCTCCCAGGGGGACCACCGGGGAGCTGTTTTTT | CASSLSPRGTTGELFF
TRBD1 | . | TRBJ2-1 | TRBV6-1 | TGTGCCAGCAGTGGACAGGGGGCCTCATCGAATGGGCAGTTCTTC | CASSGQGASSNGQFF
TRBD1 | . | TRBJ1-4 | TRBV30 | TGTGCCTGGAGTGTACAGGGGGCGGGAAAACTGTTTTTT | CAWSVQGAGKLFF